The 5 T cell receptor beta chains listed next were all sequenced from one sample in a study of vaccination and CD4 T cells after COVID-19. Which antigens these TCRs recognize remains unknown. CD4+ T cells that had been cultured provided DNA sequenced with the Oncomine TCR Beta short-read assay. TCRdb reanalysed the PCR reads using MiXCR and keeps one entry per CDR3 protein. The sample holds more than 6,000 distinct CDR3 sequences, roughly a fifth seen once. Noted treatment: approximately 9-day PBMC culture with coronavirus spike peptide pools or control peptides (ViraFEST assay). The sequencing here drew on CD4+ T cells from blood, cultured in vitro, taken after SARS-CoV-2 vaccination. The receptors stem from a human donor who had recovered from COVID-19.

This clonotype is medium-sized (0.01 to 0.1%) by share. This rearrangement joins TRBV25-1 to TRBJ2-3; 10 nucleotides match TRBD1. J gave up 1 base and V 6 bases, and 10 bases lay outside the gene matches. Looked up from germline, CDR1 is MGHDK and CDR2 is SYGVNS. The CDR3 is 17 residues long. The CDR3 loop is CASSLTGQGLGTDTQYF. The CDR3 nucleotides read TGTGCCAGCAGCCTCACGGGACAGGGGCTGGGCACAGATACGCAGTATTTT.

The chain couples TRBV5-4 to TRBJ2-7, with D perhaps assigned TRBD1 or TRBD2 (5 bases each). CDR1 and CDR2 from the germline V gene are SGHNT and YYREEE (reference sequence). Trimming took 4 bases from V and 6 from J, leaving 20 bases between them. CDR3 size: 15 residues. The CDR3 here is CASSHGTASRGEQYF. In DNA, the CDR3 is TGTGCCAGCAGCCATGGGACCGCCTCGAGGGGCGAGCAGTACTTC.

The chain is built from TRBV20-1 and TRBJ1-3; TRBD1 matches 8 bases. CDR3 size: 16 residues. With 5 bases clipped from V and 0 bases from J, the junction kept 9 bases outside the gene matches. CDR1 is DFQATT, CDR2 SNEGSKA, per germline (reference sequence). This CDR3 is CSAPASDRGSGNTIYF. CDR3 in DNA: TGCAGTGCTCCGGCCAGCGACAGGGGCTCTGGAAACACCATATATTTT.

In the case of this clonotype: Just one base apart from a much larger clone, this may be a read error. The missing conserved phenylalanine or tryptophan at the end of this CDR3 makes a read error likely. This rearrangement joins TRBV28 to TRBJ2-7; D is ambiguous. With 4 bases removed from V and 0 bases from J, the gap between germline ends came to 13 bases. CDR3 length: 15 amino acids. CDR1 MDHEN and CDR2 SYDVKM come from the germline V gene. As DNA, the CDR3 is TGTGCCAGCAGTTCCTATGATATCTACTCCTACGAGCAGTACTCC. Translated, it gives CASSSYDIYSYEQYS.

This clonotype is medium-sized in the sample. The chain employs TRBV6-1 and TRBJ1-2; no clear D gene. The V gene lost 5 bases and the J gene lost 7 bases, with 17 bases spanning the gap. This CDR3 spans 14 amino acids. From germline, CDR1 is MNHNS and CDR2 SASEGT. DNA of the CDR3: TGTGCCAGCAGTCTTAGCAGTCGGTCTGGTGGCTACACCTTC. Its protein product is CASSLSSRSGGYTF.